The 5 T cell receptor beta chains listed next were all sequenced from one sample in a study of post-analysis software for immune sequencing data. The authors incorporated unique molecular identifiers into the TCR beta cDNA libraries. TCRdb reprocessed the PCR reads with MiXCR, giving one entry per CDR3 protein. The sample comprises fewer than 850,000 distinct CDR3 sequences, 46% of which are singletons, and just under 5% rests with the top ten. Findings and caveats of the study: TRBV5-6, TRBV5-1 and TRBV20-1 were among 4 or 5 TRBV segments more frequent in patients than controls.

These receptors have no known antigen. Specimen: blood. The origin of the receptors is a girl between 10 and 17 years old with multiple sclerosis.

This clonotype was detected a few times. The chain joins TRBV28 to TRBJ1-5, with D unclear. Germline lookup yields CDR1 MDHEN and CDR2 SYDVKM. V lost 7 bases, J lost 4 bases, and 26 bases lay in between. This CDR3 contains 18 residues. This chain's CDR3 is CASTTTTLLGRYNQPQHF. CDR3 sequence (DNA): TGTGCCAGCACCACCACCACCCTCCTCGGACGGTATAATCAGCCCCAGCATTTT.

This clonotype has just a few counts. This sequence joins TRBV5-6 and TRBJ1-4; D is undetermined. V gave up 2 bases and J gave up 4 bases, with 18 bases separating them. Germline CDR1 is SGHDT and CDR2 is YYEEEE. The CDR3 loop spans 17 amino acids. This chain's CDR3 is CASSLRPRTHLNEKLFF. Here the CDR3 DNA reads TGTGCCAGCAGCTTAAGACCCCGGACCCATCTTAATGAAAAACTGTTTTTT.

The CDR3, as DNA: TGTGCCATCAGGCTTACGGACAGGGCTACGGGGCAGTACTTC. The encoded protein is CAIRLTDRATGQYF. This sequence joins TRBV10-3 and TRBJ2-4, with 8 bases fitting TRBD1. The CDR3 extends over 14 amino acids. The V and J ends lost 6 bases and 13 bases, in that order; junction bases with no gene match: 14. Germline loops: CDR1 ENHRY, CDR2 SYGVKD.

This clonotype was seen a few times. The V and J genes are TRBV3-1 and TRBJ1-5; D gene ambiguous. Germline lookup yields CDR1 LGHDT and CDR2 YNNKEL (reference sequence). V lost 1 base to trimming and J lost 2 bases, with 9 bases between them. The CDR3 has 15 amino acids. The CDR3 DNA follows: TGTGCCAGCAGCCAAGGCGGCGAGCGCAATCAGCCCCAGCATTTT. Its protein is CASSQGGERNQPQHF.

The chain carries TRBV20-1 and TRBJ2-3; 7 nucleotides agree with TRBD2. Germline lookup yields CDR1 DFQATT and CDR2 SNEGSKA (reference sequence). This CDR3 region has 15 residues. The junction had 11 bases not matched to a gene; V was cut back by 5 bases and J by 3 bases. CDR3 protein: CSASSLAAPTDTQYF. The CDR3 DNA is TGCAGTGCTTCATCCCTAGCGGCGCCGACAGATACGCAGTATTTT.